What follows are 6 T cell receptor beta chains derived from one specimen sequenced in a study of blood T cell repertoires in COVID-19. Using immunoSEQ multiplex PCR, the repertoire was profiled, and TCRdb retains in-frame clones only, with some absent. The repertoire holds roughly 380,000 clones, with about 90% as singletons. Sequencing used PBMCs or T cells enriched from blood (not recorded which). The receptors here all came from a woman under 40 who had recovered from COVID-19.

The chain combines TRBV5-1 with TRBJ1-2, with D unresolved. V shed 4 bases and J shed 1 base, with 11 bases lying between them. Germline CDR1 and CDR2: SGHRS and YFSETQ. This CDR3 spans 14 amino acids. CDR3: CASSRSTFNYGYTF. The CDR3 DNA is TGCGCCAGCAGCCGCTCGACATTTAACTATGGCTACACCTTC.

The CDR3: CASSQDGTSGRGDTQYF. CDR3 DNA: TGCGCCAGCAGCCAAGACGGGACTAGCGGGAGAGGAGATACGCAGTATTTT. The chain couples TRBV4-1 to TRBJ2-3; 14 positions match TRBD2. V dropped 0 bases and J dropped 5; count of bases not matched to a gene: 4. The CDR3 is 17 amino acids. Germline assignment: CDR1 MGHRA and CDR2 YSYEKL.

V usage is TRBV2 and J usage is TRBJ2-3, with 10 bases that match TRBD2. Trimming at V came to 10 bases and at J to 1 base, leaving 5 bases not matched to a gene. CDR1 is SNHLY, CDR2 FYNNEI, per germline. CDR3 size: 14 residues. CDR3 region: CATLAGGRTDTQYF. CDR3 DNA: TGTGCCACTTTAGCGGGGGGTCGCACAGATACGCAGTATTTT.

The CDR3 nucleotides read TGTGCCAGCAGCCTGCGGACGGACACATTAAGCAATCAGCCCCAGCATTTT. This sequence encodes CASSLRTDTLSNQPQHF. V usage is TRBV4-2 and J usage is TRBJ1-5; D perhaps matches TRBD1 (5 bases). CDR1 is LGHNA, CDR2 YNFKEQ, per germline. V was shortened by 4 bases and J by 1 base, with 17 bases between the two germline ends. This CDR3 region has 17 residues.

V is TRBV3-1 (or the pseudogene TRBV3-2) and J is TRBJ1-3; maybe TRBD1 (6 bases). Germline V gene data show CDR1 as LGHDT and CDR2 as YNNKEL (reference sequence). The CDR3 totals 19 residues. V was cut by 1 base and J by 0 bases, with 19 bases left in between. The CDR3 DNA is TGTGCCAGCAGCCAAGGACTCGGACAGACGACTCGCTCTGGAAACACCATATATTTT. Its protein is CASSQGLGQTTRSGNTIYF.

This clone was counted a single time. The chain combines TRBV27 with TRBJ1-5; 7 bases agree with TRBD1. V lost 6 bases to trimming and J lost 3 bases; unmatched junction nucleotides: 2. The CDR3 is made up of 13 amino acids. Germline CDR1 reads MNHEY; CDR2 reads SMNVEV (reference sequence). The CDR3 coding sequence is TGTGCCAGCAGCGGACAGGCCAATCAGCCCCAGCATTTT. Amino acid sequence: CASSGQANQPQHF.